Following are 9 T cell receptor beta chains from one sample sequenced in a study of T cell responses to AZD1222 COVID-19 vaccine. The data were produced by immunoSEQ multiplex PCR, yet TCRdb's version contains in-frame clones alone and is incomplete. This table holds around 84,000 clones, 85% to 90% found once. The material sequenced was peripheral blood, taken on day 0 of AZD1222 vaccination. These receptors were obtained from an adult in good health.

This rearrangement joins TRBV28 to TRBJ2-3; D possibly corresponds to TRBD2 (6 bases). V lost 2 bases and J 7 bases, leaving 16 bases between the germline ends. Germline CDR1 MDHEN, CDR2 SYDVKM. The CDR3 totals 15 residues. This CDR3 is CASSLPGLLINTQYF. CDR3 nucleotide sequence: TGTGCCAGCAGTTTACCGGGACTTTTAATAAATACGCAGTATTTT.

This chain joins TRBV6-6 and TRBJ1-6, with D tentatively TRBD1 (5 bases). CDR1 and CDR2 (germline): MNHNY, SVGAGI (reference sequence). The V end was cut by 7 bases, the J end by 8 bases, with 15 bases between. This CDR3 spans 14 amino acids. CDR3 in amino acids: CASKRGVLDSPLHF. The CDR3 DNA follows: TGTGCCAGCAAACGGGGGGTTTTAGATTCACCCCTCCACTTT.

J is TRBJ2-1 and V is TRBV11-3; 8 nucleotides align to TRBD2. The CDR3 is made up of 15 amino acids. Germline V CDR1 and CDR2: SGHNT, YENEEA. Trimming took 5 bases from V and 7 from J; bases not matched to a gene: 10. The CDR3 is CASSVNSGIPNEQFF. The CDR3 DNA sequence: TGTGCCAGCAGCGTCAATAGCGGGATCCCAAATGAGCAGTTCTTC.

The chain couples TRBV6-5 to TRBJ2-3; 8 positions match TRBD2. The CDR3 consists of 16 residues. V shed 3 bases and J 6 bases; nucleotides not matched to a gene: 11. CDR1 and CDR2 (germline): MNHEY, SVGAGI. The CDR3 loop is CASSYKREPPRDTQYF. Here the CDR3 DNA reads TGTGCCAGCAGTTATAAGCGGGAGCCCCCGAGGGATACGCAGTATTTT.

The chain uses TRBV3-1 (or the pseudogene TRBV3-2) and TRBJ1-2; TRBD1 matches at 7 bases. Germline trimming cut 4 bases from V and 4 bases from J; bases unmatched to any gene: 9. The CDR3 is 15 residues long. The germline CDR1 and CDR2 sequences are LGHDT and YNNKEL (reference sequence). DNA for the CDR3: TGTGCCAGCAGCCTCGAGGGGACAGCCGTCTATGGCTACACCTTC. Translation gives CASSLEGTAVYGYTF.

The chain links TRBV5-5 to TRBJ1-1; D uncertain. The V end was cut by 4 bases, the J end by 1 base, with 14 bases between. The CDR3 covers 15 residues. Germline CDR1 reads SGHKS; CDR2 reads YYEKEE (reference sequence). In DNA, the CDR3 is TGTGCCAGCAGCCCAATGAGGGATCCGAACACTGAAGCTTTCTTT. Translated, it gives CASSPMRDPNTEAFF. Together with reference TRBV5-5 and TRBJ1-1, the CDR3 gives the full variable domain: DAGVTQSPTHLIKTRGQQVTLRCSPISGHKSVSWYQQVLGQGPQFIFQYYEKEERGRGNFPDRFSARQFPNYSSELNVNALLLGDSALYLCASSPMRDPNTEAFFGQGTRLTVV.

The rearrangement uses TRBV7-9 and TRBJ2-2; no definite D call. The germline V and J ends were trimmed by 3 bases and 4 bases, with 9 bases remaining between them. Germline CDR1 SEHNR, CDR2 FQNEAQ (reference sequence). The CDR3 runs to 14 residues. CDR3 residues: CASSFSPSTGELFF. The CDR3 region has the DNA TGTGCCAGCAGCTTTTCCCCGAGCACCGGGGAGCTGTTTTTT.

The chain couples TRBV6-1 to TRBJ2-1; D remains ambiguous. This CDR3 spans 13 amino acids. The germline gives CDR1 MNHNS, CDR2 SASEGT. V was shortened by 2 bases and J by 9 bases, with 11 bases between the two germline ends. The CDR3, as DNA: TGTGCCAGCAGTGAACATTTAAGTGGTGAGCAGTTCTTC. Its protein product is CASSEHLSGEQFF.

The rearrangement links TRBV9 to TRBJ2-3; 7 bases are shared with TRBD2. CDR3 length: 14 amino acids. V trimming: 0 bases; J trimming: 4 bases; junction bases outside the gene matches: 2. Germline V lookup: CDR1 SGDLS, CDR2 YYNGEE. The DNA for the CDR3 is TGTGCCAGCAGCGTAGGGGGAGGGGCAGATACGCAGTATTTT. Its translation is CASSVGGGADTQYF.